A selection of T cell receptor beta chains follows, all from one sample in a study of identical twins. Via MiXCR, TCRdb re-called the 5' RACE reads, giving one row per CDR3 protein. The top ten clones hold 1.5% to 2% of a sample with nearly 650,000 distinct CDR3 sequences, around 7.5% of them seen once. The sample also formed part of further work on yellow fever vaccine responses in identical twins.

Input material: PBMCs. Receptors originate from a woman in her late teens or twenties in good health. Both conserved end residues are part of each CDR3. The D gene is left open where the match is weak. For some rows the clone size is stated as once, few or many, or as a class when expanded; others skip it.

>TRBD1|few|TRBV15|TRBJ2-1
TGTGCCACCAGCTACCGGACAGGGGGGGGCAATGAGCAGTTCTTC
CATSYRTGGGNEQFF
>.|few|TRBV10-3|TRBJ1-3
TGTGCCATCAGTGAGCGGCAGAGAAACACCATATATTTT
CAISERQRNTIYF
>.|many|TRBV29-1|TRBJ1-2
TGCAGCGTTGTTTGGCAGGGGAACTATGGCTACACCTTC
CSVVWQGNYGYTF
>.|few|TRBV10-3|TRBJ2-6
TGTGCCATCACTGGCAGCCCTGGCTCTGGGGCCAACGTCCTGACTTTC
CAITGSPGSGANVLTF
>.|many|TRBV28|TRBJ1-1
TGTGCCAGCAGCTTATACAGCAACACTGAAGCTTTCTTT
CASSLYSNTEAFF
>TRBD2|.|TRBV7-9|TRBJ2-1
TGTGCCAGCAGCCCCCCTGGCGGGGGAGACAATGAGCAGTTCTTC
CASSPPGGGDNEQFF
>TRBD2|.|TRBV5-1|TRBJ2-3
TGCGCCAGCAGCTTACTAGCGGGGCCCCGCACAGATACGCAGTATTTT
CASSLLAGPRTDTQYF
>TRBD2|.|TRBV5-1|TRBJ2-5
TGCGCCAGCAGCCGAGCGGGAGTAGCCTCTCAAGAGACCCAGTACTTC
CASSRAGVASQETQYF
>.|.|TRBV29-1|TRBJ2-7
TGCAGCGTTGGCTGGGACTCCCGAGAGCAGTACTTC
CSVGWDSREQYF
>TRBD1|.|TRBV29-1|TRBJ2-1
TGCAGCGTACAAATCCAGGGGGCAGAGCAGTTCTTC
CSVQIQGAEQFF
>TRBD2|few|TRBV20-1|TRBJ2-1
TGCAGTGCTAGAGATCTGGGACTAGCGGGGGGCCAGTACAATGAGCAGTTCTTC
CSARDLGLAGGQYNEQFF
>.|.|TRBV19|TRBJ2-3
TGTGCCATGTCCGGGGGCACAGATACGCAGTATTTT
CAMSGGTDTQYF
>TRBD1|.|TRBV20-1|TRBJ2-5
TGCAGTGCTCCTCGACAGGGCGCGGAGACCCAGTACTTC
CSAPRQGAETQYF
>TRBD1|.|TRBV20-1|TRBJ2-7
TGCAGTGCTAGTGGTCGCTCAGCGCTCGAGACAGGGGTCTTTCACTTCTACGAGCAGTACTTC
CSASGRSALETGVFHFYEQYF
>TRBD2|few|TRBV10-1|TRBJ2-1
TGCGCCAGCAGGGACGGGGGACTAGCTGTTGTCGATGAGCAGTTCTTC
CASRDGGLAVVDEQFF
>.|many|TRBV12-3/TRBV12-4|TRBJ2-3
TGTGCCAGCAGTTCGGGGTTCACAGATACGCAGTATTTT
CASSSGFTDTQYF
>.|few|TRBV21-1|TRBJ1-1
TGTGCCAGCAGCAACGAGGGAGAGGAGGAGAAGAACACTGAAGCTTTCTTT
CASSNEGEEEKNTEAFF
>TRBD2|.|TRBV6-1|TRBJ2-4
TGTGCCAGCAGGGGTAGCGGGAGTATAACCAAAAACATTCAGTACTTC
CASRGSGSITKNIQYF
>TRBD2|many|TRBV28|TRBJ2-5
TGTGCCAGCAGTTTTAGGTTCTTTGGCGGGAGGCCTCAAGAGACCCAGTACTTC
CASSFRFFGGRPQETQYF
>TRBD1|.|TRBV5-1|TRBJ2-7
TGCGCCAGCAGCTTGGAAGTGACAGGGGTGGGCGAGCAGTACTTC
CASSLEVTGVGEQYF
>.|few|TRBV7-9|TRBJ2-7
TGTGCCAGCAGCGGACACCCCTACGAGCAGTACTTC
CASSGHPYEQYF
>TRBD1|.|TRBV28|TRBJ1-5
TGTGCCAGCAGGGAGACAGGGTATAGCAATCAGCCCCAGCATTTT
CASRETGYSNQPQHF
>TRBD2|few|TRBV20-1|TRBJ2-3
TGCAGTGGCGGGGGGTCCCGCACAGATACGCAGTATTTT
CSGGGSRTDTQYF
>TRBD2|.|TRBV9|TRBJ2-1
TGTGCCAGCTGCTACCCTGGCGGGAGCTCCTACAATGAGCAGTTCTTC
CASCYPGGSSYNEQFF
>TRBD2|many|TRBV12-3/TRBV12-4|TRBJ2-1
TGTGCCAGCAGTTTTGGGACTAGCGGGTACAATGAGCAGTTCTTC
CASSFGTSGYNEQFF
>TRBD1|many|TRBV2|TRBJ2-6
TGTGCCAGCAGGCCGGGACAGGGGGTTGACTCTGGGGCCAACGTCCTGACTTTC
CASRPGQGVDSGANVLTF
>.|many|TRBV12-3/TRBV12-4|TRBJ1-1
TGTGCCAGCAGCGACAGGCTGGGGACTGAAGCTTTCTTT
CASSDRLGTEAFF
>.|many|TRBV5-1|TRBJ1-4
TGCGCCAGCAGCTCCACTGGGGAAAAACTGTTTTTT
CASSSTGEKLFF